The rows below give T cell receptor beta chains drawn from one sample of a study of shared clonotypes between healthy human individuals. The repertoire was sequenced with immunoSEQ multiplex PCR; TCRdb's copy has only in-frame clones and lacks some. The sample consists of 2 million to 3 million clones, over 85% of them appearing once. What was sequenced was naive CD4+ T cells sorted from blood. These receptors all stem from a man aged 18 to 29 in good health. CDR3s include the opening cysteine and the closing phenylalanine or tryptophan.

>TRBV5-1|TRBJ2-5
CASSSPGPSETQYF
>TRBV30|TRBJ2-7
CAFGLAGAYEQYF
>TRBV2|TRBJ2-5
CASSGTQGLGTQYF
>TRBV18|TRBJ2-6
CASSPRGTLFSGANVLTF
>TRBV30|TRBJ1-2
CAWSVRGNYGYTF
>TRBV6-1|TRBJ2-7
CASSGAATGPYEQYF
>TRBV21-1|TRBJ1-1
CASSNFRQVHYNTEAFF
>TRBV5-6|TRBJ2-3
CASSLPGGSADTQYF
>TRBV30|TRBJ1-1
CAWVGRFTEAFF
>TRBV30|TRBJ2-5
CAWSVRATGPGRETQYF
>TRBV18|TRBJ2-2
CASSPEQNTGELFF
>TRBV21-1|TRBJ2-5
CASSIDGNFSTCQETQYF
>TRBV5-1|TRBJ2-3
CASSPIAGSTDTQYF
>TRBV28|TRBJ2-1
CASSQSSYNEQFF
>TRBV6-1|TRBJ1-6
CASSEQGRLPNSPLHF
>TRBV5-8|TRBJ1-4
CASSSNYRVGQGIDEKLFF
>TRBV2|TRBJ2-4
CASRQGGSKNIQYF
>TRBV29-1|TRBJ2-3
CSVDNPISEAFFSTDTQYF
>TRBV28|TRBJ2-5
CASSSPGSGARETQYF
>TRBV30|TRBJ2-7
CAWNTMGRAYEQYF
>TRBV25-1|TRBJ2-5
CASSDPRARWQGETQYF
>TRBV5-1|TRBJ1-5
CASSPEGGFNQPQHF
>TRBV6-5|TRBJ1-1
CASSYTGGEAFF
>TRBV1|TRBJ2-7
CTSSHLGTAASSYEQYF
>TRBV18|TRBJ2-2
CASSTSRGQWELFF
>TRBV21-1|TRBJ1-5
CALRRQGVSSNQPQHF
>TRBV2|TRBJ2-7
CASSGTRLDYEQYF
>TRBV5-1|TRBJ1-2
CASSPGQGKGYTF
>TRBV11-2|TRBJ1-1
CASSLIPDTEAFF
>TRBV18|TRBJ2-5
CASSPPMEQETQYF
>TRBV5-1|TRBJ1-2
CASSLGGGDGYTF
>TRBV5-1|TRBJ2-1
CASSLVSGNYNEQFF
>TRBV6-1|TRBJ2-5
CASLGDNQETQYF
>TRBV6-5|TRBJ1-3
CASRRGWVSGNTIYF
>TRBV5-4|TRBJ2-2
CASSLGALGRTGELFF
>TRBV19|TRBJ1-1
CASSINRWNTEAFF
>TRBV11-2|TRBJ2-5
CASSLGSGAQETQYF
>TRBV6-6|TRBJ2-7
CASSSLAGAYEQYF
>TRBV5-6|TRBJ1-3
CASSLEPAGNTIYF
>TRBV6-5|TRBJ1-1
CASSLTGGTNTEAFF
>TRBV7-3|TRBJ2-1
CASSLGGGIFNEQFF
>TRBV7-2|TRBJ2-5
CASSSPTAQYF
>TRBV5-4|TRBJ2-3
CASSLTGETDTQYF
>TRBV7-9|TRBJ1-1
CASSGIGQGAQAFF
>TRBV11-2|TRBJ2-5
CASSPDRAYPQETQYF
>TRBV5-1|TRBJ2-7
CASSPSTGKGSYEQYF
>TRBV7-9|TRBJ2-1
CASSTQGLAGGFSYNEQFF
>TRBV6-5|TRBJ2-2
CATGRQGRTGELFF